This TCR beta chain was retrieved from a study of shared clonotypes between healthy human individuals. Study-level results: Non-shared clonotypes had lower generation probabilities than clonotypes shared by all four sorted-subset donors.

Naivety among CD8 cells was defined by CD45RO negativity and positive CCR7 selection, thereby excluding terminally differentiated effector memory CD45RA+ cells. The authors loaded 150 to 250 ng DNA, 27,000 or so T cell genomes, into sorted-subset replicate PCRs. Generated by immunoSEQ multiplex PCR, the TCRdb table keeps only in-frame clones and is missing some. This table holds 550,000 to 650,000 clones, approximately 96% found once. CDR1 and CDR2 from the germline V gene are MDHEN and SYDVKM. The junction had 12 bases not matched to a gene; V was cut back by 8 bases and J by 2 bases. This CDR3 is built from 18 residues. Worth noting for this clone: The antigen is not known.

V gene TRBV28 combines with J gene TRBJ2-2; 12 bases are shared with TRBD2. Sequencing was carried out using naive CD8+ T cells sorted from blood. The clonotype originates from a woman younger than 45 in good health. The CDR3 region is CASGYPRTSGINTGELFF. In DNA, the CDR3 is TGTGCCAGCGGCTACCCCAGGACTAGCGGGATTAACACCGGGGAGCTGTTTTTT.